This TCR beta chain comes out of a study of T-cell reconstitution after alpha-beta-depleted transplantation in children. Unique molecular identifiers were used to barcode this TCRbeta library. TCRdb independently ran MiXCR on the PCR reads; one entry per CDR3 protein. The table shows about 360,000 distinct CDR3 sequences, with approximately 12% occurring only once. This clonotype was recorded a few times. Germline V lookup: CDR1 GTSNPN, CDR2 SVGIG (reference sequence). V was pared by 3 bases and J by 3 bases, with 13 bases between. This CDR3 region has 14 residues. V is TRBV30 and J is TRBJ2-3, with a tentative D call TRBD2 (6 bases). This specimen consisted of PBMCs, obtained from the stem cell graft. The source of this sequence is a human donor who donated a stem cell graft to a child with Fanconi anemia. The CDR3 here is CAWRGGLGTDTQYF. The CDR3 DNA reads as TGTGCCTGGAGGGGGGGATTAGGGACAGATACGCAGTATTTT.